Listed below are T cell receptor beta chains from one sample, sequenced in a study of blood T cell repertoires in COVID-19. The method was immunoSEQ multiplex PCR; TCRdb's version includes in-frame clones alone and lacks a portion of them. Here the sample spans 53,000 or so clones, around nine tenths being singletons. Sample: peripheral blood. These TCRs come from a human donor in a cohort sampled during active COVID-19. The CDR3 runs from the conserved cysteine through the conserved F or W. A D gene is named only where the DNA matches it firmly. Only part of the rows carry a size: once, few, many, or a class if the clone is expanded.

clone size	V gene	J gene	D gene	CDR3 protein	CDR3 DNA
NA	TRBV6-6	TRBJ2-3	NA	CASRSQADTQYF	TGTGCCAGCAGGTCTCAAGCTGATACGCAGTATTTT
NA	TRBV29-1	TRBJ2-6	NA	CSVGTGLGANVLTF	TGCAGCGTTGGAACAGGTCTTGGGGCCAACGTCCTGACTTTC
NA	TRBV30	TRBJ2-5	TRBD2	CAWTAGTSGGETQYF	TGTGCCTGGACCGCCGGGACTAGCGGGGGAGAGACCCAGTACTTC
NA	TRBV3-1/TRBV3-2	TRBJ2-5	TRBD2	CASSQDSGGETQYF	TGTGCCAGCAGCCAAGATTCGGGGGGAGAGACCCAGTACTTC
few	TRBV4-1	TRBJ1-5	TRBD1	CASSQPRDRGRKNYQPQHF	TGCGCCAGCAGCCAACCAAGGGACAGGGGCCGTAAAAACTATCAGCCCCAGCATTTT
NA	TRBV6-2/TRBV6-3	TRBJ1-6	TRBD1	CASSPGQGGSPLHF	TGTGCCAGCAGCCCGGGACAGGGAGGCTCACCCCTCCACTTT
NA	TRBV7-2	TRBJ2-2	NA	CASEWAGVNTGELFF	TGTGCCAGCGAGTGGGCAGGGGTAAACACCGGGGAGCTGTTTTTT
NA	TRBV18	TRBJ2-1	NA	CASSINRAHSYNEQFF	TGTGCCAGCTCAATTAACAGGGCCCACTCCTACAATGAGCAGTTCTTC
once	TRBV7-2	TRBJ1-1	NA	CASSSPGANTEAFF	TGTGCCAGCAGCTCCCCAGGGGCCAACACTGAAGCTTTCTTT
once	TRBV7-9	TRBJ2-1	TRBD2	CASRLLAGGLNEQFF	TGTGCCAGCCGCCTATTAGCGGGGGGCCTCAATGAGCAGTTCTTC
NA	TRBV19	TRBJ2-1	TRBD2	CASSSQRDPYYNEQFF	TGTGCCAGTAGTAGTCAGCGGGACCCTTACTACAATGAGCAGTTCTTC
NA	TRBV2	TRBJ2-7	NA	CASSEGLFAYEQYF	TGTGCCAGCAGTGAAGGACTATTCGCTTACGAGCAGTACTTC
NA	TRBV10-2	TRBJ1-2	NA	CASSDRSNYGYTF	TGCGCCAGCAGCGACAGGAGTAACTATGGCTACACCTTC
NA	TRBV19	TRBJ2-2	TRBD1	CASTGQGSDTGELFF	TGTGCCAGTACCGGACAGGGGTCGGACACCGGGGAGCTGTTTTTT
NA	TRBV28	TRBJ2-2	TRBD2	CASRGLAGVITGELFF	TGTGCCAGCAGAGGACTAGCGGGAGTGATCACCGGGGAGCTGTTTTTT
NA	TRBV10-3	TRBJ2-7	NA	CAISEFEQGTSTYEQYF	TGTGCCATCAGTGAGTTTGAACAGGGAACGTCAACCTACGAGCAGTACTTC
NA	TRBV10-3	TRBJ2-1	TRBD2	CAINVAGENNEQFF	TGTGCCATCAATGTAGCGGGAGAGAACAATGAGCAGTTCTTC
NA	TRBV5-8	TRBJ1-2	NA	CASSLSAPGYGYTF	TGTGCCAGCAGCTTGTCCGCGCCCGGTTATGGCTACACCTTC
NA	TRBV30	TRBJ2-1	NA	CAWSVGGSSEQFF	TGTGCCTGGAGTGTTGGAGGTAGCTCTGAGCAGTTCTTC
NA	TRBV5-5	TRBJ2-5	NA	CASSSGVETQYF	TGTGCCAGCAGCTCGGGGGTGGAGACCCAGTACTTC
NA	TRBV18	TRBJ1-6	NA	CASSPKVSSSYNSPLHF	TGTGCCAGCTCACCAAAAGTTTCGAGCTCCTATAATTCACCCCTCCACTTT
NA	TRBV10-2	TRBJ1-1	TRBD1	CASSELGQGWNTEAFF	TGCGCCAGCAGTGAGTTAGGACAGGGTTGGAACACTGAAGCTTTCTTT
NA	TRBV2	TRBJ2-1	TRBD1	CASRQGSLNEQFF	TGTGCCAGCCGACAGGGCAGTTTGAATGAGCAGTTCTTC
NA	TRBV20-1	TRBJ2-5	TRBD1	CSASRQGETQYF	TGCAGTGCTAGTCGACAGGGGGAGACCCAGTACTTC
NA	TRBV9	TRBJ2-5	NA	CASSVAAGAQATQYF	TGTGCCAGCAGCGTAGCGGCAGGGGCGCAAGCGACCCAGTACTTC
NA	TRBV6-2/TRBV6-3	TRBJ2-3	NA	CASSDQGLTDTQYF	TGTGCCAGCAGTGATCAGGGGCTGACAGATACGCAGTATTTT
NA	TRBV28	TRBJ1-5	NA	CASSVNQPQHF	TGTGCCAGCAGCGTAAATCAGCCCCAGCATTTT
once	TRBV29-1	TRBJ2-2	TRBD1	CSVPGQGGLGELFF	TGCAGCGTGCCGGGACAGGGGGGGCTCGGGGAGCTGTTTTTT
NA	TRBV14	TRBJ2-1	NA	CASSQVPGLVGGGQQFF	TGTGCCAGCAGCCAAGTCCCGGGACTAGTTGGAGGGGGCCAGCAGTTCTTC
NA	TRBV6-5	TRBJ1-2	NA	CASKPDRNYGYTF	TGTGCCAGCAAACCCGACAGGAACTATGGCTACACCTTC
NA	TRBV3-1/TRBV3-2	TRBJ2-1	TRBD1	CASSPIDRAEQFF	TGTGCCAGCAGCCCCATAGACAGGGCTGAGCAGTTCTTC
NA	TRBV4-1	TRBJ1-2	TRBD1	CASSQVPRDRGIVGYTF	TGCGCCAGCAGCCAAGTTCCCCGGGACAGGGGGATCGTTGGCTACACCTTC
NA	TRBV11-2	TRBJ2-2	NA	CASSLLSGNTGELFF	TGTGCCAGCAGCTTACTTAGCGGGAACACCGGGGAGCTGTTTTTT
NA	TRBV29-1	TRBJ2-1	NA	CSVQGRYNEQFF	TGCAGCGTGCAGGGGCGGTACAATGAGCAGTTCTTC
NA	TRBV24-1	TRBJ2-1	TRBD1	CATSDLWDRENEQFF	TGTGCCACCAGTGATTTGTGGGACAGGGAAAATGAGCAGTTCTTC
once	TRBV11-3	TRBJ2-1	NA	CASSLGIDRASGDEQFF	TGTGCCAGCAGCTTAGGGATCGACAGGGCCTCGGGGGATGAGCAGTTCTTC
NA	TRBV2	TRBJ2-7	TRBD2	CASQKGLEQYEQYF	TGTGCCAGCCAAAAGGGACTAGAACAATACGAGCAGTACTTC
NA	TRBV5-4	TRBJ1-1	NA	CASSSEEGMNTEAFF	TGTGCCAGCAGCTCGGAGGAGGGGATGAACACTGAAGCTTTCTTT
NA	TRBV9	TRBJ2-3	NA	CASSVAGSSDTQYF	TGTGCCAGCAGCGTAGCTGGCTCGTCAGATACGCAGTATTTT
NA	TRBV6-5	TRBJ2-7	TRBD2	CASSSPSGSEYEQYF	TGTGCCAGCAGTTCTCCTAGCGGGAGCGAATACGAGCAGTACTTC
NA	TRBV28	TRBJ2-1	TRBD2	CASSSGNNNEQFF	TGTGCCAGTAGTAGCGGGAACAACAATGAGCAGTTCTTC
NA	TRBV20-1	TRBJ2-1	NA	CSASSSWSYNEQFF	TGCAGTGCTAGTAGCTCGTGGTCCTACAATGAGCAGTTCTTC
NA	TRBV6-5	TRBJ1-5	TRBD1	CASSWDRGGQPQHF	TGTGCCAGCAGCTGGGACAGGGGGGGCCAGCCCCAGCATTTT
NA	TRBV11-2	TRBJ2-7	NA	CASSTISGTFHEQYF	TGTGCCAGCAGCACCATCTCCGGGACTTTCCACGAGCAGTACTTC
once	TRBV7-3	TRBJ2-1	TRBD2	CASSTDGTSGHNEQFF	TGTGCCAGCAGCACTGATGGGACTAGCGGGCACAATGAGCAGTTCTTC